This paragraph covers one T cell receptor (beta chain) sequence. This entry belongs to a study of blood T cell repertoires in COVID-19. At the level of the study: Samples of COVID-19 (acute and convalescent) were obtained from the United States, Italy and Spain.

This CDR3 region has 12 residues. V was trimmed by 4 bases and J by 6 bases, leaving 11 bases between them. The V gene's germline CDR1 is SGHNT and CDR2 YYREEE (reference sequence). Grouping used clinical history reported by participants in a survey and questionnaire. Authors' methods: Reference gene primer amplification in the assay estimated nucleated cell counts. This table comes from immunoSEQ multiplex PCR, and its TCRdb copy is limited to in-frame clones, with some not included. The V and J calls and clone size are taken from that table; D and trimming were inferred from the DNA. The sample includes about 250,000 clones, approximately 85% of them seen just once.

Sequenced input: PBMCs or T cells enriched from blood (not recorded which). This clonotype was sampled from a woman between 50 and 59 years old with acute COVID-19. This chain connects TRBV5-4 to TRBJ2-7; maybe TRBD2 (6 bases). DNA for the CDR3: TGTGCCAGCAGCCCGGGGGTCGGCGAGCAGTACTTC. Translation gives CASSPGVGEQYF.